This T cell receptor (beta chain) was recovered during a study of human T cells and chemical hapten exposure. As to time point: pre-sensitization, week 0. Documented treatment: therapeutic diphenylcyclopropenone sensitization with weekly scalp DPC. TCRdb itself ran the RACE reads through MiXCR, one entry per CDR3 protein. The sample shows tens of thousands of distinct CDR3 sequences, 9.5% to 10% of them seen only once. The CDR3 length is 17 residues. Trimming removed 4 bases from V and 4 bases from J; junction bases left unmatched: 7. The germline gives CDR1 MNHEY, CDR2 SMNVEV (reference sequence). In this sample, this clonotype turned up many times.

The rearrangement joins TRBV27 to TRBJ2-2; 12 nucleotides line up with TRBD2. The receptor was isolated from a man aged 40-55 years with alopecia areata. Some clones in this sample may be carry-over from other donors' samples. The sample was whole blood, taken in connection with sensitization to the hapten diphenylcyclopropenone (DPC). CDR3 sequence reads: CASSYFSSGRATGELFF. The CDR3 bases are TGTGCCAGCAGTTACTTCTCTAGCGGGAGGGCCACCGGGGAGCTGTTTTTT.